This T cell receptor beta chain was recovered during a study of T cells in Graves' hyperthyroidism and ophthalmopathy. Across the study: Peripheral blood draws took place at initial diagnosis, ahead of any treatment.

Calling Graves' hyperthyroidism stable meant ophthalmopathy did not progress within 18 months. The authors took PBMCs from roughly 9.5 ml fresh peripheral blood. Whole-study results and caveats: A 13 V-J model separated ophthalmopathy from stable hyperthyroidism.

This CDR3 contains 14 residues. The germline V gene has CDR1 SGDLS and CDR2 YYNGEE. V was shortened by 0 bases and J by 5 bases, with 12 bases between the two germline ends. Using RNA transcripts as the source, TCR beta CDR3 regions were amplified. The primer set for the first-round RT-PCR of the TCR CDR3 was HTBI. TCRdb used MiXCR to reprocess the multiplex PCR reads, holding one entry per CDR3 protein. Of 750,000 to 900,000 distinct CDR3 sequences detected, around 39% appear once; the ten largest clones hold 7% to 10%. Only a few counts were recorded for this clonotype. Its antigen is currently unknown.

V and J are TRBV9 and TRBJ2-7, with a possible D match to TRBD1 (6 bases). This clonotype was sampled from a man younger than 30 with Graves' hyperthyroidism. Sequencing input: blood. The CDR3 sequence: CASSVGTGGDEQYF. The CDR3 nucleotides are TGTGCCAGCAGCGTAGGGACTGGGGGCGACGAGCAGTACTTC. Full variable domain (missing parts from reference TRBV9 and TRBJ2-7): DSGVTQTPKHLITATGQRVTLRCSPRSGDLSVYWYQQSLDQGLQFLIQYYNGEERAKGNILERFSAQQFPDLHSELNLSSLELGDSALYFCASSVGTGGDEQYFGPGTRLTVT.